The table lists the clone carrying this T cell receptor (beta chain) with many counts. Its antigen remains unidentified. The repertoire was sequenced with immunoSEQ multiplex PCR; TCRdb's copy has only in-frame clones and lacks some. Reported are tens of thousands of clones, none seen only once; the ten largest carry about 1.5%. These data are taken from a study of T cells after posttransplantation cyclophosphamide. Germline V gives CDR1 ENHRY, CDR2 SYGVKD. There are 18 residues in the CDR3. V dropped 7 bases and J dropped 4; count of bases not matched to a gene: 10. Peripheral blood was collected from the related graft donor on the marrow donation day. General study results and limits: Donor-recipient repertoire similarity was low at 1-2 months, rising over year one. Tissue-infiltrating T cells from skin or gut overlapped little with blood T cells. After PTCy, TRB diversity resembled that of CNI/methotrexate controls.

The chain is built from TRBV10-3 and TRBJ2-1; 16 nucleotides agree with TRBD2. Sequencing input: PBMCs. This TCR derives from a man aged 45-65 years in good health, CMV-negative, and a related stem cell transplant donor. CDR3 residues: CAITEQGLAGGRYNEQFF. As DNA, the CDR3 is TGTGCCATCACAGAACAGGGACTAGCGGGAGGGCGGTACAATGAGCAGTTCTTC.